There are many counts of the clone carrying this TCR beta chain. The sample comes from a study of T cells in Graves' hyperthyroidism and ophthalmopathy. Study-level background: Before any treatment, at initial diagnosis, peripheral blood was collected.

CDR3 length: 14 residues. Per germline, CDR1 MDHEN and CDR2 SYDVKM. Trimming cost V 4 bases and J 6 bases; bases outside gene matches: 5. RNA transcripts were the template for amplifying TCR beta CDR3 regions. The TCR CDR3 first-round RT-PCR relied on the HTBI primer set. TCRdb reprocessed the multiplex PCR reads via MiXCR and lists one record per CDR3 protein. This sample has roughly 650,000 distinct CDR3 sequences, with about 16% found just once. The receptor comes from a woman between 40 and 50 years old with Graves' ophthalmopathy. The specimen sequenced was blood. This chain links TRBV28 with TRBJ1-5; 8 nucleotides match TRBD1. The CDR3, as DNA: TGTGCCAGCAGTTCAGGGGGCAGTTCTCAGCCCCAGCATTTT. The encoded protein is CASSSGGSSQPQHF. Together with reference TRBV28 and TRBJ1-5, the CDR3 gives the full variable domain: DVKVTQSSRYLVKRTGEKVFLECVQDMDHENMFWYRQDPGLGLRLIYFSYDVKMKEKGDIPEGYSVSREKKERFSLILESASTNQTSMYLCASSSGGSSQPQHFGDGTRLSIL.